Below are 12 T cell receptor beta chains sequenced from a single sample in a study of vaccination and CD4 T cells after COVID-19. Their recognized antigens are unknown. Regarding treatment: roughly 10-day PBMC culture with coronavirus spike peptide pools or control peptides (ViraFEST assay). The Oncomine TCR Beta short-read assay sequenced DNA from cultured CD4+ T cells. Each CDR3 protein is one row after TCRdb ran MiXCR on the PCR reads. The table shows about 14,000 distinct CDR3 sequences, with 25% to 30% occurring only once. The sample consisted of CD4+ T cells from blood, cultured in vitro. These receptors all stem from a human donor who had recovered from COVID-19.

The chain has TRBV28 and TRBJ1-2; 7 positions match TRBD1. The CDR3 spans 13 residues. Germline trimming cut 5 bases from V and 5 bases from J; bases unmatched to any gene: 5. Per the germline V gene, CDR1 is MDHEN and CDR2 is SYDVKM. In DNA, the CDR3 is TGTGCCAGCAGTCTGGACAGGAGGTATGGCTACACCTTC. Translated: CASSLDRRYGYTF.

This clonotype was seen once. The chain recombines TRBV5-6 with TRBJ2-5; 11 nucleotides align to TRBD1. Germline CDR1 reads SGHDT; CDR2 reads YYEEEE. J gave up 4 bases and V 2 bases, and 7 bases lay outside the gene matches. The CDR3 has 16 residues. CDR3 bases: TGTGCCAGCAGCTTTCACCGGACAGGGGGCGGAGAGACCCAGTACTTC. It is translated as CASSFHRTGGGETQYF. The variable domain in full, with the rest retrieved from reference TRBV5-6 and TRBJ2-5, is DAGVTQSPTHLIKTRGQQVTLRCSPKSGHDTVSWYQQALGQGPQFIFQYYEEEERQRGNFPDRFSGHQFPNYSSELNVNALLLGDSALYLCASSFHRTGGGETQYFGPGTRLLVL.

The rearrangement joins TRBV6-1 to TRBJ2-3; D call uncertain. The germline V and J ends were trimmed by 4 bases and 5 bases, with 10 bases remaining between them. The CDR3 has 13 residues. Germline CDR1 reads MNHNS; CDR2 reads SASEGT. CDR3 nucleotides: TGTGCCAGCAGTGGGGATTACCGAGATACGCAGTATTTT. It codes for CASSGDYRDTQYF.

This chain links TRBV5-4 with TRBJ2-2; D call uncertain. This CDR3 contains 14 residues. Trimming removed 4 bases from V and 0 bases from J, with 7 bases in between. Germline V gene sequence: CDR1 SGHNT, CDR2 YYREEE (reference sequence). The CDR3 nucleotides are TGTGCCAGCAGCGGGCCCTCGAACACCGGGGAGCTGTTTTTT. Translation: CASSGPSNTGELFF.

The chain uses TRBV20-1 and TRBJ2-1; maybe TRBD2 (8 bases). Germline CDR1 is DFQATT and CDR2 is SNEGSKA (reference sequence). The CDR3 has 15 amino acids. The V end lost 3 bases, the J end lost 8 bases, and 20 bases lay between the germline ends. This CDR3 is CSASSGGMQGDEQFF. The CDR3 DNA is TGCAGTGCTAGCAGCGGGGGAATGCAGGGGGATGAGCAGTTCTTC.

This clonotype was picked up a small number of times. The genes are TRBV2 and TRBJ2-3; D gene ambiguous. Trimming pared 1 base from V and 5 bases from J, leaving 4 bases between. From germline, CDR1 is SNHLY and CDR2 FYNNEI. This CDR3 region has 12 residues. The DNA of the CDR3 is TGTGCCAGCAGTGAAGGTGGAGATACGCAGTATTTT. Translating gives CASSEGGDTQYF.

This clonotype showed up just a few times. The chain recombines TRBV5-6 with TRBJ1-5, with TRBD1 as a possible D gene (6 bases). Trimming removed 4 bases at V and 2 bases at J, with 19 bases between. From germline, CDR1 is SGHDT and CDR2 YYEEEE. The CDR3 runs to 17 residues. The CDR3 protein is CASSLQTGRVGNQPQHF. The CDR3 DNA reads as TGTGCCAGCAGCCTACAAACAGGGCGCGTGGGCAATCAGCCCCAGCATTTT. The whole variable domain, remainder taken from reference TRBV5-6 and TRBJ1-5, is DAGVTQSPTHLIKTRGQQVTLRCSPKSGHDTVSWYQQALGQGPQFIFQYYEEEERQRGNFPDRFSGHQFPNYSSELNVNALLLGDSALYLCASSLQTGRVGNQPQHFGDGTRLSIL.

This rearrangement joins TRBV20-1 to TRBJ1-6, with D unclear. Germline V lookup: CDR1 DFQATT, CDR2 SNEGSKA (reference sequence). The length of the CDR3 is 14 residues. Trimming took 3 bases from V and 2 from J, leaving 8 bases between them. CDR3 in DNA: TGCAGTGCTAGGAACGTGGCCTATAATTCACCCCTCCACTTT. It is translated as CSARNVAYNSPLHF.

This clonotype was detected a few times. V and J are TRBV20-1 and TRBJ2-5; D uncertain. Trimming left V 1 base short and J 5 bases short, with 5 bases between. The CDR3 covers 11 residues. Germline CDR1 reads DFQATT; CDR2 reads SNEGSKA (reference sequence). The CDR3 sequence: CSARGGETQYF. The CDR3 nucleotides read TGCAGTGCTAGAGGTGGCGAGACCCAGTACTTC.

The J gene is TRBJ2-3, the V gene TRBV5-6; weak D call: TRBD1 (5 bases). Trimming left V 6 bases short and J 11 bases short, with 16 bases between. CDR3 length: 12 amino acids. The germline V gene encodes CDR1 SGHDT and CDR2 YYEEEE. Here the CDR3 DNA reads TGTGCCAGCACCCGCTTAGCCCAGGGGCAGTATTTT. Encoded protein: CASTRLAQGQYF.

There are a few counts of this clonotype. The rearrangement links TRBV6-1 to TRBJ1-1, with TRBD1 identical over 7 bases. Germline CDR1 reads MNHNS; CDR2 reads SASEGT. CDR3 size: 14 residues. Trimming took 10 bases from V and 4 from J; bases not matched to a gene: 12. The CDR3 loop reads CATFRGPAGTEAFF. CDR3 in DNA: TGTGCCACCTTTAGGGGGCCCGCGGGCACTGAAGCTTTCTTT.

This chain joins TRBV30 and TRBJ2-1; 7 positions match TRBD1. The V segment lost 0 bases and the J segment 2 bases; nucleotides outside the gene matches: 4. The CDR3 runs to 15 residues. The germline V gene encodes CDR1 GTSNPN and CDR2 SVGIG (reference sequence). The CDR3 DNA follows: TGTGCCTGGAGTGTACGGCAGGGGGCCTACAATGAGCAGTTCTTC. It translates to CAWSVRQGAYNEQFF.